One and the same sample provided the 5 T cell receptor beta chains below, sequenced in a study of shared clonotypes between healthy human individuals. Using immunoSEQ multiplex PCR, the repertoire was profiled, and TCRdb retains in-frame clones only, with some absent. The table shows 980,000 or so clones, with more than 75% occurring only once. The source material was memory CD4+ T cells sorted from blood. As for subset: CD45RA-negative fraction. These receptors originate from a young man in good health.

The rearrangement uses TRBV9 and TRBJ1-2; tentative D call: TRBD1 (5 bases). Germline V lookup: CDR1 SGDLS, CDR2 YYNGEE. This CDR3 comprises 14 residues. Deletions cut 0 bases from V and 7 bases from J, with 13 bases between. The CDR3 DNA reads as TGTGCCAGCAGCGTAGTGGAGGGGCAGGGTGGCTACACCTTC. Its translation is CASSVVEGQGGYTF.

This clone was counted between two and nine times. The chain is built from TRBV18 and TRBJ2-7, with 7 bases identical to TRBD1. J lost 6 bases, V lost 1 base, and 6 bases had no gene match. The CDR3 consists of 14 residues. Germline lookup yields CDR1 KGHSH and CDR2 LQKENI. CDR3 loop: CASSPLDRSSEQYF. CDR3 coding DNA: TGTGCCAGCTCACCACTGGACAGGTCGAGCGAGCAGTACTTC.

CDR3 sequence: CASSRGMASGSVTYNEQFF. DNA for the CDR3: TGTGCCAGCTCCCGCGGGATGGCTAGCGGGAGTGTGACCTACAATGAGCAGTTCTTC. The genes are TRBV18 and TRBJ2-1, with 10 bases that match TRBD2. The CDR3 has 19 amino acids. Germline CDR1 and CDR2: KGHSH and LQKENI. The junction had 16 bases not matched to a gene; V was cut back by 6 bases and J by 2 bases.

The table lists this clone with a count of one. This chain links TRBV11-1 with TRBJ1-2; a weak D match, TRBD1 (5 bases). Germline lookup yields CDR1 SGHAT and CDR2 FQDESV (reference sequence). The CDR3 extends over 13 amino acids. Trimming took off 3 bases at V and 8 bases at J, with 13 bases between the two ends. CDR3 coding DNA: TGTGCCAGCAGCTTCAGCAGGGCGGGAGGCTACACCTTC. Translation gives CASSFSRAGGYTF.

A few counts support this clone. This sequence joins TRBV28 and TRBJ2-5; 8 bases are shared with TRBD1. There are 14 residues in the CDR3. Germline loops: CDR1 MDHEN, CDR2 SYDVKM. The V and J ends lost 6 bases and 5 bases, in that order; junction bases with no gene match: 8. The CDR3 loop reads CASRFTGGGETQYF. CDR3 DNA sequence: TGTGCCAGCAGGTTTACAGGGGGTGGTGAGACCCAGTACTTC.